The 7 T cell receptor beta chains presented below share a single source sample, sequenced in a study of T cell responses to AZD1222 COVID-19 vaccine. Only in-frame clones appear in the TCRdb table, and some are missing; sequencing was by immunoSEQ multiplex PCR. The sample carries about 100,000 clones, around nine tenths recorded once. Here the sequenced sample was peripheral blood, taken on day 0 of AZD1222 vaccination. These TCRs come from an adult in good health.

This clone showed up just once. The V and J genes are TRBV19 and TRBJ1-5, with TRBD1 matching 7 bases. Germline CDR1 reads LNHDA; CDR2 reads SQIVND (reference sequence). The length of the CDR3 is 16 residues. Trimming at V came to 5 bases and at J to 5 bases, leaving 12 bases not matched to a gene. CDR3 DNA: TGTGCCAGTAGTCTATACGGGACAGTCTCCGATCAGCCCCAGCATTTT. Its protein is CASSLYGTVSDQPQHF.

The CDR3 reads CASSDSGFFRGYTF. The CDR3 DNA follows: TGCGCCAGCAGCGACTCAGGGTTTTTTCGGGGCTACACCTTC. The chain joins TRBV5-1 to TRBJ1-2, with D perhaps TRBD1 (5 bases). The V gene lost 4 bases and the J gene lost 8 bases, with 18 bases spanning the gap. This CDR3 spans 14 amino acids. Germline V gene data show CDR1 as SGHRS and CDR2 as YFSETQ. The entire variable domain, with the rest obtained from reference TRBV5-1 and TRBJ1-2, is as follows: KAGVTQTPRYLIKTRGQQVTLSCSPISGHRSVSWYQQTPGQGLQFLFEYFSETQRNKGNFPGRFSGRQFSNSRSEMNVSTLELGDSALYLCASSDSGFFRGYTFGSGTRLTVV.

The CDR3, as DNA: TGCACCAGCAGCCGGGCGGAAGATACGCAGTATTTT. This codes for CTSSRAEDTQYF. The V gene is TRBV1, the J gene TRBJ2-3. TRBV1 is an annotated pseudogene. CDR3 length: 12 amino acids.

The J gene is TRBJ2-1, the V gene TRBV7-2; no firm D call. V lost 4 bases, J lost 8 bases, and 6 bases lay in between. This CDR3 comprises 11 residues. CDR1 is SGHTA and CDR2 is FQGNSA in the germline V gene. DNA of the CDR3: TGTGCCAGCAGCTCGAGGCATGAGCAGTTCTTC. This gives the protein CASSSRHEQFF.

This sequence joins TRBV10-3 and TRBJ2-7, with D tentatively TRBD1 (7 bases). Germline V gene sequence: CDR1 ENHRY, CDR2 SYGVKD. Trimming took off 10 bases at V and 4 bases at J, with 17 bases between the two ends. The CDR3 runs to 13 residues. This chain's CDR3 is CATQAGTAYEQYF. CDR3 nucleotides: TGTGCCACCCAGGCGGGGACAGCATACGAGCAGTACTTC.

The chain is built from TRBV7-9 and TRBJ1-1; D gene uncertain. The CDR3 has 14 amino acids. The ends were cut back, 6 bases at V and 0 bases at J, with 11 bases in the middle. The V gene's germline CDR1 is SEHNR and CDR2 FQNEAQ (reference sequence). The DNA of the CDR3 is TGTGCCAGCAGTTTAACAGAAATGAACACTGAAGCTTTCTTT. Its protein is CASSLTEMNTEAFF.

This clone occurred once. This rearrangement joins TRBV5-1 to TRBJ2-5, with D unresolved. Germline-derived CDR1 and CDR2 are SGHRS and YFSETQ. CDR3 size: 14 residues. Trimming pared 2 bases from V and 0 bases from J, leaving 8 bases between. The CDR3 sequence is CASSFGNYQETQYF. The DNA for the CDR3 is TGCGCCAGCAGCTTCGGAAACTACCAAGAGACCCAGTACTTC.